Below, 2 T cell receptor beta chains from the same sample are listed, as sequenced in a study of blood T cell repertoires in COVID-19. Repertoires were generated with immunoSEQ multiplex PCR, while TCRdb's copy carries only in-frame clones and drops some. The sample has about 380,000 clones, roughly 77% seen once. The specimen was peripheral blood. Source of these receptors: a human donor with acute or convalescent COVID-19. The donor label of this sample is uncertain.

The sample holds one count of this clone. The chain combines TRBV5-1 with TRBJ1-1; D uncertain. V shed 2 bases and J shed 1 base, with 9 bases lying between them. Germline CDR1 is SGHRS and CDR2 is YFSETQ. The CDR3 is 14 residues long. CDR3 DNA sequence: TGCGCCAGCAGCTTTTTAGCCGGGAACACTGAAGCTTTCTTT. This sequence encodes CASSFLAGNTEAFF. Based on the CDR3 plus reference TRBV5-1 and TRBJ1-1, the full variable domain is KAGVTQTPRYLIKTRGQQVTLSCSPISGHRSVSWYQQTPGQGLQFLFEYFSETQRNKGNFPGRFSGRQFSNSRSEMNVSTLELGDSALYLCASSFLAGNTEAFFGQGTRLTVV.

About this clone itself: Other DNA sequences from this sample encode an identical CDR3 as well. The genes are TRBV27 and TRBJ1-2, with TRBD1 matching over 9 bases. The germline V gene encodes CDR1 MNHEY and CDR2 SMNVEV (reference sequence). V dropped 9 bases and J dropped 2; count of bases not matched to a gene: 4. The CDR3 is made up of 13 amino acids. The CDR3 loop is CASTGQGNYGYTF. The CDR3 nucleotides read TGTGCCAGTACAGGACAGGGGAACTATGGCTACACCTTC.